What follows are 23 T cell receptor beta chains derived from one specimen sequenced in a study of preoperative IRX-2 immunotherapy in early breast cancer. Treatment indicated: preoperative locoregional IRX-2 cytokine immunotherapy. The protocol was immunoSEQ multiplex PCR, while the TCRdb copy is restricted to in-frame clones and leaves out a portion. This sample has some 99,000 clones, with 75% to 90% found just once. Sequenced material: tumor tissue, taken after IRX-2 immunotherapy. Receptors originate from a human donor with breast cancer.

A word on this clone: The CDR3 goes on 1 residue after the read ends, and that part is filled in from the germline J gene. The V gene is TRBV13, the J gene TRBJ2-3; TRBD2 matches 12 bases. V was pared by 0 bases and J by 2 bases, with 12 bases of the junction left unmatched. The CDR3 is made up of 20 amino acids. Germline-derived CDR1 and CDR2 are PRHDT and FYEKMQ (reference sequence). CDR3 region: CASSLGGGLAGTRYTDTQYF. The sequenced part of the CDR3 DNA is TGTGCCAGCAGCTTAGGGGGAGGACTAGCGGGGACCCGATACACAGATACGCAGTAT.

The chain couples TRBV30 to TRBJ2-3, with 8 nucleotides matching TRBD2. Per germline, CDR1 GTSNPN and CDR2 SVGIG (reference sequence). This CDR3 has 14 residues. CDR3 DNA: TGTGCAATACTAGCGGCTGAGGGTACAGATACGCAGTATTTT. This encodes CAILAAEGTDTQYF.

The J gene is TRBJ2-7, the V gene TRBV7-4; D is undetermined. The CDR3 spans 13 residues. Trimming cost V 1 base and J 7 bases, with 11 bases left between them. CDR1 and CDR2 from the germline V gene are SGHVT and SQSDAQ. For the CDR3, the DNA is TGTGCCAGCAGCTTAGATCCTGGCCGAGAGCAGTACTTC. Protein product: CASSLDPGREQYF.

V and J are TRBV29-1 and TRBJ1-1; D is unclear. This CDR3 spans 13 amino acids. Germline CDR1 is SQVTM and CDR2 is ANQGSEA. Trimming pared 7 bases from V and 4 bases from J, leaving 16 bases between. The CDR3 bases are TGCAGCGCAAAATCCGGCGGAGTCACTGAAGCTTTCTTT. As protein: CSAKSGGVTEAFF.

The V gene is TRBV28, the J gene TRBJ1-4; D unclear. V lost 4 bases to trimming and J lost 1 base, with 16 bases between them. This CDR3 has 17 amino acids. Germline loops: CDR1 MDHEN, CDR2 SYDVKM. For the CDR3, the DNA is TGTGCCAGCAGTTATGTGGGGAGATGGTTAACTAATGAAAAACTGTTTTTT. This encodes CASSYVGRWLTNEKLFF.

J is TRBJ2-1 and V is TRBV19; a possible D gene is TRBD2 (6 bases). The CDR3 is 16 amino acids. Germline CDR1 and CDR2: LNHDA and SQIVND (reference sequence). Deletions cut 4 bases from V and 2 bases from J, with 15 bases between. The CDR3 loop reads CASSTQLAGAYNEQFF. CDR3 bases: TGTGCCAGTAGTACCCAACTAGCTGGAGCCTACAATGAGCAGTTCTTC.

J is TRBJ2-7 and V is TRBV28, with 10 bases identical to TRBD1. Trimming at V came to 6 bases and at J to 3 bases, leaving 8 bases not matched to a gene. The CDR3 length is 15 residues. Germline CDR1 and CDR2: MDHEN and SYDVKM. CDR3 nucleotides: TGTGCCAGCAGCGCCCCGGGACAGGGGAGCTACGAGCAGTACTTC. Translated: CASSAPGQGSYEQYF.

The rearrangement links TRBV5-1 to TRBJ2-1, with no clear D. Trimming took 4 bases from V and 7 from J, leaving 18 bases between them. Germline V lookup: CDR1 SGHRS, CDR2 YFSETQ. The CDR3 has 15 residues. For the CDR3, the DNA is TGCGCCAGCAGCCCCCTGGTCGGCTATTTTAATGAGCAGTTCTTC. It encodes CASSPLVGYFNEQFF.

This chain joins TRBV6-8 and TRBJ1-4; a possible D gene is TRBD1 (6 bases). The V gene lost 4 bases and the J gene lost 8 bases, with 14 bases spanning the gap. The CDR3 runs to 14 residues. CDR1 and CDR2 (germline): MNHGY, SAAAGT. DNA for the CDR3: TGTGCCAGCAGTTTATCCAGGGGTAACGAAAAACTGTTTTTT. Protein product: CASSLSRGNEKLFF.

A single count supports this clone. The chain recombines TRBV18 with TRBJ1-2; 8 bases align to TRBD1. The CDR3 totals 15 residues. Germline CDR1 and CDR2: KGHSH and LQKENI. V lost 0 bases and J lost 3; bases outside the gene matches: 3. This chain's CDR3 is CASSPPRQGYYGYTF. CDR3 nucleotides: TGTGCCAGCTCACCACCCCGACAGGGGTACTATGGCTACACCTTC.

The chain has TRBV19 and TRBJ1-5, with D possibly TRBD1 on 6 matching bases. The CDR3 runs to 16 residues. CDR1 and CDR2 from the germline V gene are LNHDA and SQIVND (reference sequence). Trimming left V 4 bases short and J 0 bases short, with 13 bases between. CDR3 nucleotides: TGTGCCAGTAGTACCCCCCAGGGGTATAGCAATCAGCCCCAGCATTTT. Amino acids: CASSTPQGYSNQPQHF.

V is TRBV18 and J is TRBJ1-3; D remains ambiguous. The CDR3 is 13 residues long. V was pared by 6 bases and J by 1 base, with 7 bases between. CDR1 KGHSH and CDR2 LQKENI come from the germline V gene. CDR3 residues: CASSWSSGNTIYF. In DNA form, the CDR3 reads TGTGCCAGCTCGTGGTCTTCTGGAAACACCATATATTTT.

The J gene is TRBJ2-7, the V gene TRBV5-1, with 9 bases lining up with TRBD1. CDR1 is SGHRS, CDR2 YFSETQ, per germline. There are 14 residues in the CDR3. V dropped 6 bases and J dropped 5; count of bases not matched to a gene: 9. The CDR3 region has the DNA TGCGCCAGCACAGCGGGGACAGGGAACCACGAGCAGTACTTC. It specifies CASTAGTGNHEQYF.

This clone was seen once. The chain has TRBV29-1 and TRBJ2-1, with 11 bases that match TRBD2. The V segment lost 6 bases and the J segment 6 bases; nucleotides outside the gene matches: 7. Germline V CDR1 and CDR2: SQVTM, ANQGSEA. The CDR3 length is 14 residues. As DNA, the CDR3 is TGCAGCGTGTTAGCGGGGGGGCCGGGCAATGAGCAGTTCTTC. It is translated as CSVLAGGPGNEQFF.

The chain uses TRBV29-1 and TRBJ1-1; tentatively, D is TRBD1 (6 bases). Per germline, CDR1 SQVTM and CDR2 ANQGSEA. This CDR3 is built from 15 residues. V was clipped by 4 bases and J by 0 bases, with 15 bases between them. The CDR3 sequence is CSVGGGTTMNTEAFF. The CDR3 nucleotides are TGCAGCGTTGGAGGCGGGACAACGATGAACACTGAAGCTTTCTTT.

This chain joins TRBV28 and TRBJ1-1; 8 positions match TRBD1. This CDR3 is 15 amino acids long. After removal of 1 base from V and 1 base from J, the junction contained 2 bases not matched to a gene. The germline gives CDR1 MDHEN, CDR2 SYDVKM. The CDR3 sequence is CASSLFTGGNTEAFF. The CDR3, as DNA: TGTGCCAGCAGTTTATTTACAGGGGGGAACACTGAAGCTTTCTTT.

The chain employs TRBV28 and TRBJ2-2, with D perhaps matching TRBD1 (6 bases). The CDR3 contains 14 residues. Germline CDR1 and CDR2: MDHEN and SYDVKM. V was trimmed by 7 bases and J by 7 bases, leaving 16 bases between them. The CDR3 region has the DNA TGTGCCAGCACAGAACAGGGTTTGGGCGGGGAGCTGTTTTTT. It specifies CASTEQGLGGELFF.

This clone was seen a single time. CDR3 coding DNA: TGTGCCAGTAAGGGTAGGGCTGAAGCTTTCTTT. It codes for CASKGRAEAFF. J is TRBJ1-1 and V is TRBV19; D remains unclear. Germline CDR1 reads LNHDA; CDR2 reads SQIVND (reference sequence). The CDR3 covers 11 residues. The ends were cut back, 7 bases at V and 6 bases at J, with 9 bases in the middle.

This clone was counted a few times. The chain joins TRBV15 to TRBJ2-1; the D is unclear. V was pared by 1 base and J by 4 bases, with 8 bases between. The germline gives CDR1 LNHNV, CDR2 YYDKDF (reference sequence). The CDR3 contains 14 residues. The CDR3 coding sequence is TGTGCCACCAGCAGAGCTACAGATTACAATGAGCAGTTCTTC. Amino acid sequence: CATSRATDYNEQFF.

V and J are TRBV22-1 and TRBJ2-2; TRBD1 is taken as the D call from the table, unchecked against the DNA. TRBV22-1 is a known pseudogene. The CDR3 runs to 13 residues. Here the CDR3 DNA reads TGTGCCAGCGCGGACAGGGACACCGGGGAGCTGTTTTTT. The encoded protein is CASADRDTGELFF.

The chain joins TRBV6-8 to TRBJ1-2, with TRBD1 matching 10 bases. V lost 8 bases to trimming and J lost 8 bases; unmatched junction nucleotides: 26. CDR1 and CDR2 (germline): MNHGY, SAAAGT. This CDR3 comprises 19 residues. The DNA of the CDR3 is TGTGCCAGCGACAACCGGTTAACCGGGACAGGGGACTCCTCGTGGGGCTACACCTTC. Its protein is CASDNRLTGTGDSSWGYTF.

Note on this clone: The junction departs from germline at one end; a sequencing error may be responsible. The chain has TRBV6-8 and TRBJ1-1, with D perhaps TRBD1 (5 bases). The germline V gene encodes CDR1 MNHGY and CDR2 SAAAGT. This CDR3 region has 14 residues. CDR3 residues: CAISVDRMNTEAFF. In nucleotides, the CDR3 is TGTGCCATCAGTGTAGACAGAATGAACACTGAAGCTTTCTTT.

The chain joins TRBV19 to TRBJ1-4; D is perhaps TRBD1 (5 bases). With 2 bases removed from V and 2 bases from J, the gap between germline ends came to 12 bases. Germline-derived CDR1 and CDR2 are LNHDA and SQIVND (reference sequence). This CDR3 contains 16 residues. The CDR3 here is CASSIQGAPTNEKLFF. The CDR3 nucleotides read TGTGCCAGTAGTATACAGGGTGCTCCGACTAATGAAAAACTGTTTTTT.